This TCR beta chain was profiled in a study of vaccination and CD4 T cells after COVID-19. Looking at the study overall: Stimuli were overlapping spike peptide pools of SARS-CoV-2 and three common cold coronaviruses (HCoV-NL63, HCoV-OC43, HCoV-229E).

The Oncomine TCR Beta short-read assay was applied to DNA of cultured CD4+ T cells. TCRdb reprocessed the PCR reads via MiXCR and lists one record per CDR3 protein. The table has 20,000 to 30,000 distinct CDR3 sequences, more than 25% seen once. Notes on this clonotype: Its antigen is not identified.

Described time point: late sampling 161 to 241 days after vaccination in a few convalescent patients. Treatment specified: roughly nine-day PBMC culture with coronavirus spike peptide pools or control peptides (ViraFEST assay). Germline CDR1 is DFQATT and CDR2 is SNEGSKA (reference sequence). The CDR3 consists of 15 residues. Trimming removed 5 bases at V and 2 bases at J, with 19 bases between. The sample consisted of CD4+ T cells from blood, cultured in vitro, taken about 7 months after SARS-CoV-2 vaccination. The chain employs TRBV20-1 and TRBJ2-7, with a weak D call TRBD1 (6 bases). The source of this sequence is a human donor who had recovered from COVID-19. The chain's CDR3 is CSAALRQDPPYEQYF. The DNA for the CDR3 is TGCAGTGCTGCCCTGCGACAGGACCCCCCCTACGAGCAGTACTTC.